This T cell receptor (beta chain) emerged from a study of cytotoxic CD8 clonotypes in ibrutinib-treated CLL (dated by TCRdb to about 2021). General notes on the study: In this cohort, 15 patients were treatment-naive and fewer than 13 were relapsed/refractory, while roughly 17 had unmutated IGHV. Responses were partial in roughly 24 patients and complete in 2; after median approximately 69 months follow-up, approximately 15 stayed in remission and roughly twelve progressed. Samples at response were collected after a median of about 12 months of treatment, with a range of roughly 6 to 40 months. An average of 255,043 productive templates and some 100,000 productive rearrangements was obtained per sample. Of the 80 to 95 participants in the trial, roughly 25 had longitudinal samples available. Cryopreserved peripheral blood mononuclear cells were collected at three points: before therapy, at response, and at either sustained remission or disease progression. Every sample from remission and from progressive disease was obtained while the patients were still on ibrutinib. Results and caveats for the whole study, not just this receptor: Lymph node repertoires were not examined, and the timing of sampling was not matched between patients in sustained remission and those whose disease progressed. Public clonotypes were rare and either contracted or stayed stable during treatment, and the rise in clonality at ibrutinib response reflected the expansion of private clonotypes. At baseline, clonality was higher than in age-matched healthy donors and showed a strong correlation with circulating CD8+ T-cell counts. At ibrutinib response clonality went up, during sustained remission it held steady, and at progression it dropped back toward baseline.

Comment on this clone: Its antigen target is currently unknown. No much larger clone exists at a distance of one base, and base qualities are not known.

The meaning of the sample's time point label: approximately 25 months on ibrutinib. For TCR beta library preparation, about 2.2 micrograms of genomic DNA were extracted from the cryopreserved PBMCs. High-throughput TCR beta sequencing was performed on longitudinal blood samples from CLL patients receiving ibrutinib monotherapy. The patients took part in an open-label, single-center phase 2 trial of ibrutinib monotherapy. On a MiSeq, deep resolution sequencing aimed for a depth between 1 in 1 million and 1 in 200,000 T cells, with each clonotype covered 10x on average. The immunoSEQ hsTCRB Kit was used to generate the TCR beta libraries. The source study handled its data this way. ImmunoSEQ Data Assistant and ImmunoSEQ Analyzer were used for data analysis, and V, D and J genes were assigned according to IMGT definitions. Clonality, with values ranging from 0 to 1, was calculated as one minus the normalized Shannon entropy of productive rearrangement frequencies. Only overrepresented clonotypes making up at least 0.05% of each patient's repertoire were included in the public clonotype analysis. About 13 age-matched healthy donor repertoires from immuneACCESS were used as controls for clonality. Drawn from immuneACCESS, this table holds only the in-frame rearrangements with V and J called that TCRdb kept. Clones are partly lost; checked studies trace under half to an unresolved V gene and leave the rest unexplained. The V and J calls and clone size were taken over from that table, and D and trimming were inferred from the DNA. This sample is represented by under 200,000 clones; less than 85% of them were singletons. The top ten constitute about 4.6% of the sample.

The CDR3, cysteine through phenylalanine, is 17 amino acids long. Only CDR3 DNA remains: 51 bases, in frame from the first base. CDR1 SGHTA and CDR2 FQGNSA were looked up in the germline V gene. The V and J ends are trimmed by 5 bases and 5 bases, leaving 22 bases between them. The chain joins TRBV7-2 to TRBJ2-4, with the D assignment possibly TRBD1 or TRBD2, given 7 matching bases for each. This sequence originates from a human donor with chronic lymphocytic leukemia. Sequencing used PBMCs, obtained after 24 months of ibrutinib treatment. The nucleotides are TGTGCCAGCAGCCAGGGACAGTCGGGGGGTCCGGAAAACATTCAGTACTTC. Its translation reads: CASSQGQSGGPENIQYF.